This TCR beta chain was found in a study of Ad26.COV2.S vaccination and SARS-CoV-2 variants. Some clones are missing from TCRdb's copy, which holds only in-frame ones; the method was immunoSEQ multiplex PCR. The sample has about 410,000 clones; about nine tenths are singletons. The sample's treatment: some 20 received Ad26.COV2.S at low or high dose, single or two shots; five or six received placebo; per-sample allocation not given. The investigators took samples on day 63 after the first vaccine or placebo injection. An adult of 18-55 years in Boston served as donor. V shed 6 bases and J shed 4 bases, with 13 bases lying between them. Germline loops: CDR1 MNHEY, CDR2 SVGAGI. The CDR3 extends over 15 amino acids.

The material sequenced was peripheral blood, taken in a trial of Ad26.COV2.S vaccine versus placebo. The V call is TRBV6-5, the J call TRBJ1-6, with D tentatively TRBD1 (5 bases). The sequence derives from a person aged 18 to 65 who received the Ad26.COV2.S COVID-19 vaccine or a placebo. In DNA, the CDR3 is TGTGCCAGCAGACCAAGGGGCAGATATAATTCACCCCTCCACTTT. It specifies CASRPRGRYNSPLHF.